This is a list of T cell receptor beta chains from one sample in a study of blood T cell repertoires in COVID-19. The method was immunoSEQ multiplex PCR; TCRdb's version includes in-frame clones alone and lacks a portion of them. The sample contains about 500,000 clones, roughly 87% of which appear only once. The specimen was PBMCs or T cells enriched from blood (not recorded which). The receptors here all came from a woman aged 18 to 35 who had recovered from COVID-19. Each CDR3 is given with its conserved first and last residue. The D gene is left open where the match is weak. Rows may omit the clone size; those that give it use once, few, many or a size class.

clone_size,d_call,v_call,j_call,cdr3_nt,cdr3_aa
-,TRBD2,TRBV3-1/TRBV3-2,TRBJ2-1,TGTGCCAGCAGCCAAGGGGGAGGGTACAATGAGCAGTTCTTC,CASSQGGGYNEQFF
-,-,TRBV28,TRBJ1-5,TGTGCCAGCAGTTCCCCAGGGGATCAGCCCCAGCATTTT,CASSSPGDQPQHF
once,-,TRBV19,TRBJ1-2,TGTGCCAGTAGTGGGGAGGGTGGCTACACCTTC,CASSGEGGYTF
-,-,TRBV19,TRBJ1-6,TGTGCCAGTACTTGGACAGATAATTCACCCCTCCACTTT,CASTWTDNSPLHF
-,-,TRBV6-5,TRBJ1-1,TGTGCCAGCAGTCACGGACAAGAGAGCACTGAAGCTTTCTTT,CASSHGQESTEAFF
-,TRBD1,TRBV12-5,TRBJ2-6,TGTGCTAGTGGTTCCCGGACAGGGATGGGAACCGGGGCCAACGTCCTGACTTTC,CASGSRTGMGTGANVLTF
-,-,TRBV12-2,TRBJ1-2,TGTGCAAGTCGCTGCCGGACAGGGGTAAATGGCTACACCTTC,CASRCRTGVNGYTF
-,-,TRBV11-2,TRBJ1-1,TGTGCCACCATCCCGGACAGCCTAAAAGAAGCTTTCTTT,CATIPDSLKEAFF
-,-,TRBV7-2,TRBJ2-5,TGTGCCAGCAGCGAACAGAAAGAGACCCAGTACTTC,CASSEQKETQYF
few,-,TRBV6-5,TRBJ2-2,TGTGCCAGCAGCCCCCTTAGAGCTACCGGGGAGCTGTTTTTT,CASSPLRATGELFF
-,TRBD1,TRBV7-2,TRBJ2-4,TGTGCCAGCGGGACAGGCGTGGAGTTGGGGAACATTCAGTACTTC,CASGTGVELGNIQYF
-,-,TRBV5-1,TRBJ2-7,TGCGCCAGCAGGGAACGGGACACCTACTCCTACGAGCAGTACTTC,CASRERDTYSYEQYF
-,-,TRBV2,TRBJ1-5,TGTGCCACCATGGGGTCCAGGGGTCAGCCCCAGCATTTT,CATMGSRGQPQHF
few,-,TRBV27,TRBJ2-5,TGTGCCAGCAGTTCGGCAGGGCTTTTAGAGACCCAGTACTTC,CASSSAGLLETQYF
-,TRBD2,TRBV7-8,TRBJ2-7,TGTGCCAGCAGCTTAGCGCTTGGCGGGGGGGCCAAAGAGCAGTACTTC,CASSLALGGGAKEQYF
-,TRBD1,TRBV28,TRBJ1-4,TGTGCCAGCAGTAGGCGGACAGGAAAGAATGAAAAACTGTTTTTT,CASSRRTGKNEKLFF
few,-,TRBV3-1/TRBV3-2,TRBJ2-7,TGTGCCAGCAGCCAAAGAGGTTACGAGCAGTACTTC,CASSQRGYEQYF
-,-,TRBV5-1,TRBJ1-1,TGCGCCAGCAGCGCCGGCGGGGGGCGTAGGACTGAAGCTTTCTTT,CASSAGGGRRTEAFF
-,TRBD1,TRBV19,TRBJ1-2,TGTGCCAGTAGTAAAGGGACAGGGGAACTTTATGGCTACACCTTC,CASSKGTGELYGYTF
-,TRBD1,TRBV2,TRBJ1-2,TGTGCCAGTCTTAGGGACAGGGCCTATGGCTACACCTTC,CASLRDRAYGYTF
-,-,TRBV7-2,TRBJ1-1,TGTGCCAGCAGCTTCCCCCCCGGGTCGTACAATCACGCTGAAGCTTTCTTT,CASSFPPGSYNHAEAFF
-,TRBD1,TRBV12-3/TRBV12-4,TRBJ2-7,TGTGCCAGCAGTTCCCGGACAGGGATCGAGCAGTACTTC,CASSSRTGIEQYF
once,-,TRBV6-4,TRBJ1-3,TGTGCCAGCAGTCCTAACCCAGGAGGTGGAAACACCATATATTTT,CASSPNPGGGNTIYF
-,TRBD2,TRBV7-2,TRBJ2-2,TGTGCCAGCAGGGCTAGCGGGCCCGGGGAGCTGTTTTTT,CASRASGPGELFF
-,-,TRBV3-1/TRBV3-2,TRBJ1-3,TGTGCCAGCAGCCGGGGGGGCCGGGGAAACACCATATATTTT,CASSRGGRGNTIYF
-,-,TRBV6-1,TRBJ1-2,TGTGCCAGCAGTGAATCCAGGGAGGGGGACCACACCTTC,CASSESREGDHTF
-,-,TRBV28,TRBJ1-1,TGTGCCAGCAGTTCCTATGACAAGAAGCAAACTGAAGCTTTCTTT,CASSSYDKKQTEAFF
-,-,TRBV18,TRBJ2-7,TGTGCCAGCTCACCTGACAGATACTACGAGCAGTACTTC,CASSPDRYYEQYF
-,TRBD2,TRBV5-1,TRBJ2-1,TGCGCCAGCAGCCTGGGACTAGGGAACAATGAGCAGTTCTTC,CASSLGLGNNEQFF
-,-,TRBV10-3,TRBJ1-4,TGTGCCATCAGTGAGGGTAGGGGCGGGGATGAAAAACTGTTTTTT,CAISEGRGGDEKLFF
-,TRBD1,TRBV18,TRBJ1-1,TGTGCCAGCTCTCCTACAGGGGGCGCTGGGAACACTGAAGCTTTCTTT,CASSPTGGAGNTEAFF
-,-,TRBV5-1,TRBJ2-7,TGCGCCAGCTCTCAGTTGGGACAAGATGACGAGCAGTACTTC,CASSQLGQDDEQYF
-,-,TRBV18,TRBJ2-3,TGTGCCAGCTCACGAAACCGGTCCCCGTCTAGCACAGATACGCAGTATTTT,CASSRNRSPSSTDTQYF
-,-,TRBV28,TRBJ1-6,TGTGCCAGCAGTCCCCCGGACTTTGGGAGTTCACCCCTCCACTTT,CASSPPDFGSSPLHF
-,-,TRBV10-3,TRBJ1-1,TGTGCCATCAGTGAGTCGGCAGCGATGAACACTGAAGCTTTCTTT,CAISESAAMNTEAFF
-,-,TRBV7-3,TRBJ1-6,TGTGCCAGCAGCTTAATAGGGGATTATAATTCACCCCTCCACTTT,CASSLIGDYNSPLHF
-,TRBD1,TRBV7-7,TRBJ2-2,TGTGCTAGCAGCTTAGGGACAGGGGACACCGGGGAGCTGTTTTTT,CASSLGTGDTGELFF
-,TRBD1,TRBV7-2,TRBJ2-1,TGTGCCAGCAGCCCGAGGGCGGGACAGGGGGGCAATGAGCAGTTCTTC,CASSPRAGQGGNEQFF